These 24 T cell receptor beta chains were sequenced from one sample in a study of identical twins. TCRdb passed the 5' RACE reads through MiXCR, listing each CDR3 protein once. The table shows some 660,000 distinct CDR3 sequences, with 8.5% to 9.5% occurring only once. The sample also formed part of further work on yellow fever vaccine responses in identical twins.

Sequencing used PBMCs. Receptor source: a woman aged 18-35 years in good health.

This clonotype was seen repeatedly, ten times or more. The chain has TRBV29-1 and TRBJ2-3; 9 bases align to TRBD2. Germline V gene lookup returns CDR1 SQVTM and CDR2 ANQGSEA. The J segment lost 6 bases and the V segment lost 4 bases, leaving 11 bases of the junction unmatched. The CDR3 extends over 15 amino acids. This CDR3 is CSVVPSGEFTDTQYF. DNA of the CDR3: TGCAGCGTTGTTCCTAGCGGGGAATTTACCGATACGCAGTATTTT.

This clonotype has a count of ten or more. This rearrangement joins TRBV5-1 to TRBJ2-3, with 11 bases matching TRBD2. CDR1 is SGHRS and CDR2 is YFSETQ in the germline V gene. The length of the CDR3 is 14 residues. V lost 5 bases and J lost 4; bases outside the gene matches: 3. CDR3 DNA sequence: TGCGCCAGCAGACCGGGACTAGCGGCAGATACGCAGTATTTT. Translation: CASRPGLAADTQYF.

This clonotype was counted many times. The rearrangement joins TRBV4-3 to TRBJ2-1, with D perhaps matching TRBD2 (5 bases). The V gene's germline CDR1 is LGHNA and CDR2 YSLEER. The length of the CDR3 is 12 residues. Trimming stripped 0 bases from V and 10 bases from J, with 7 bases between. The CDR3: CASSQEGSEQFF. The CDR3 DNA is TGCGCCAGCAGCCAAGAGGGGAGCGAGCAGTTCTTC.

This clonotype appeared many times. The J gene is TRBJ2-5, the V gene TRBV4-3; D is undetermined. Trimming removed 6 bases from V and 4 bases from J, with 12 bases in between. CDR3 size: 13 residues. Germline loops: CDR1 LGHNA, CDR2 YSLEER. The CDR3: CASSFRIRETQYF. The CDR3 DNA reads TGCGCCAGCAGTTTTCGGATTAGAGAGACCCAGTACTTC.

This chain uses TRBV27 with TRBJ1-1; no clear D. This CDR3 is 13 amino acids long. The V and J ends lost 8 bases and 0 bases respectively, with 10 bases between them. The germline V gene has CDR1 MNHEY and CDR2 SMNVEV (reference sequence). DNA of the CDR3: TGTGCCAGCTGGGAGGGTATGAACACTGAAGCTTTCTTT. Its protein product is CASWEGMNTEAFF.

The chain carries TRBV19 and TRBJ2-2; 14 positions agree with TRBD2. Germline CDR1 is LNHDA and CDR2 is SQIVND (reference sequence). J lost 6 bases, V lost 2 bases, and 8 bases had no gene match. This CDR3 comprises 18 residues. DNA of the CDR3: TGTGCCAGTAGTATAATGTCTGAGGGACTAGCGGGAGCCGGGGAGCTGTTTTTT. This translates into CASSIMSEGLAGAGELFF.

The V call is TRBV5-1, the J call TRBJ2-1; the D is unclear. Germline V gene lookup returns CDR1 SGHRS and CDR2 YFSETQ. The CDR3 is made up of 14 amino acids. V was shortened by 5 bases and J by 0 bases, with 9 bases between the two germline ends. The CDR3: CASRLQSSYNEQFF. In nucleotides, the CDR3 is TGCGCCAGCAGGCTGCAGAGCTCCTACAATGAGCAGTTCTTC.

This clonotype was seen at least ten times. The V and J genes are TRBV12-3 or TRBV12-4 and TRBJ1-6, with a tentative D call TRBD1 (5 bases). The CDR3 length is 15 residues. Trimming removed 3 bases at V and 4 bases at J, with 10 bases between. The CDR3 reads CASSLRQNYNSPLHF. The CDR3 DNA reads TGTGCCAGCAGTTTGAGACAGAATTATAATTCACCCCTCCACTTT.

The genes are TRBV10-3 and TRBJ2-7, with D unclear. The CDR3 length is 13 residues. Germline CDR1 and CDR2: ENHRY and SYGVKD. With 2 bases removed from V and 5 bases from J, the gap between germline ends came to 10 bases. CDR3 amino acids: CAISEVRVDEQYF. As DNA, the CDR3 is TGTGCCATCAGTGAGGTCCGGGTGGACGAGCAGTACTTC.

The rearrangement joins TRBV13 to TRBJ2-1; D call uncertain. Germline-derived CDR1 and CDR2 are PRHDT and FYEKMQ (reference sequence). Deletions cut 0 bases from V and 5 bases from J, with 8 bases between. The CDR3 length is 14 residues. The CDR3 loop reads CASSLGQRDNEQFF. In DNA, the CDR3 is TGTGCCAGCAGCTTAGGCCAACGGGACAATGAGCAGTTCTTC.

Many counts were recorded for this clonotype. The V gene is TRBV2, the J gene TRBJ2-5, with D perhaps given as TRBD1 or TRBD2 (5 bases each). This CDR3 region has 15 residues. V was pared by 6 bases and J by 4 bases, with 18 bases between. Germline loops: CDR1 SNHLY, CDR2 FYNNEI. The CDR3 DNA is TGTGCCAGCAGGACCGGGGCTAACCCTAGAGAGACCCAGTACTTC. Encoded protein: CASRTGANPRETQYF.

This clonotype has a count of ten or more. This rearrangement joins TRBV29-1 to TRBJ2-1; 8 bases map to TRBD2. Germline V gene data show CDR1 as SQVTM and CDR2 as ANQGSEA. The CDR3 is 14 amino acids. J gave up 6 bases and V 4 bases, and 8 bases lay outside the gene matches. The CDR3: CSVVERGSINEQFF. The CDR3 coding sequence is TGCAGCGTTGTTGAGCGGGGGTCGATCAATGAGCAGTTCTTC.

This chain uses TRBV20-1 with TRBJ1-1, with D hard to call. Deletions cut 1 base from V and 5 bases from J, with 14 bases between. This CDR3 is 14 amino acids long. Germline CDR1 and CDR2: DFQATT and SNEGSKA (reference sequence). The DNA for the CDR3 is TGCAGTGCTAGAGTCACGGGTGGGTCAACTGAAGCTTTCTTT. Translation: CSARVTGGSTEAFF.

This clonotype was detected many times. The rearrangement joins TRBV15 to TRBJ2-7, with 8 bases lining up with TRBD2. Germline CDR1 LNHNV, CDR2 YYDKDF (reference sequence). V lost 0 bases and J lost 2; bases outside the gene matches: 3. This CDR3 region has 15 residues. CDR3 residues: CATSRDSGSPYEQYF. The CDR3 DNA follows: TGTGCCACCAGCAGAGACAGCGGGAGCCCCTACGAGCAGTACTTC.

This clonotype was seen more than once but under ten times. The rearrangement uses TRBV6-2 or TRBV6-3 and TRBJ2-1, with TRBD2 matching 11 bases. The V and J ends lost 2 bases and 3 bases, in that order; junction bases with no gene match: 9. CDR1 is MNHEY, CDR2 SVGEGT, per germline. CDR3 length: 18 amino acids. The CDR3 DNA is TGTGCCAGCAGTTACCCCGGACTAGCGGGCTTAAACTACAATGAGCAGTTCTTC. Its protein is CASSYPGLAGLNYNEQFF.

Many counts were recorded for this clonotype. The chain recombines TRBV5-1 with TRBJ2-1; the match to TRBD2 covers 8 bases. Germline CDR1 SGHRS, CDR2 YFSETQ. The CDR3 sequence is 11 residues long. J lost 15 bases, V lost 6 bases, and 8 bases had no gene match. CDR3 sequence: CASTDVSGRFF. The CDR3 region has the DNA TGCGCCAGCACCGACGTAAGCGGGAGGTTCTTC.

This clonotype was seen more than once but under ten times. The V gene is TRBV6-1, the J gene TRBJ2-1; TRBD1 is a possible D gene (6 bases). V was clipped by 8 bases and J by 6 bases, with 11 bases between them. This CDR3 has 12 residues. CDR1 and CDR2 from the germline V gene are MNHNS and SASEGT. Here the CDR3 DNA reads TGTGCCAGCTATCTCAGGGGCAATGAGCAGTTCTTC. It translates to CASYLRGNEQFF.

This clonotype occurred a few times. V is TRBV6-5 and J is TRBJ1-4, with a tentative D call TRBD1 (6 bases). V was shortened by 2 bases and J by 8 bases, with 9 bases between the two germline ends. This CDR3 is 13 amino acids long. Looked up from germline, CDR1 is MNHEY and CDR2 is SVGAGI. The CDR3 sequence is CASSYGGLEKLFF. CDR3 sequence (DNA): TGTGCCAGCAGTTACGGGGGCTTGGAAAAACTGTTTTTT.

This clonotype has more than one count but fewer than ten. V gene TRBV15 combines with J gene TRBJ2-7, with D possibly matching TRBD2 (5 bases). The CDR3 covers 14 residues. In germline, CDR1 is LNHNV, CDR2 YYDKDF (reference sequence). V was cut by 5 bases and J by 4 bases, with 15 bases left in between. The CDR3 protein is CATSAFSGLYEQYF. The CDR3 coding sequence is TGTGCCACCAGCGCTTTCTCCGGACTGTACGAGCAGTACTTC.

This clonotype was counted between two and nine times. V and J are TRBV4-3 and TRBJ1-2; no firm D call. This CDR3 comprises 12 residues. Trimming pared 3 bases from V and 4 bases from J, leaving 6 bases between. Germline lookup yields CDR1 LGHNA and CDR2 YSLEER. CDR3 DNA: TGCGCCAGCAGCCAGGGAACCTATGGCTACACCTTC. Translating it yields CASSQGTYGYTF.

This clonotype was observed a handful of times. The rearrangement links TRBV29-1 to TRBJ1-1; no definite D call. The V gene lost 6 bases and the J gene lost 1 base, with 9 bases spanning the gap. This CDR3 contains 12 residues. Germline V CDR1 and CDR2: SQVTM, ANQGSEA. CDR3 coding DNA: TGCAGCGTCGCTAGCAGGAACACTGAAGCTTTCTTT. As protein: CSVASRNTEAFF. Based on the CDR3 plus reference TRBV29-1 and TRBJ1-1, the full variable domain is SAVISQKPSRDICQRGTSLTIQCQVDSQVTMMFWYRQQPGQSLTLIATANQGSEATYESGFVIDKFPISRPNLTFSTLTVSNMSPEDSSIYLCSVASRNTEAFFGQGTRLTVV.

This clonotype has ten or more counts. The genes are TRBV28 and TRBJ2-6, with D tentatively TRBD1 (5 bases). V was trimmed by 2 bases and J by 0 bases, leaving 8 bases between them. This CDR3 comprises 16 residues. From germline, CDR1 is MDHEN and CDR2 SYDVKM. CDR3 nucleotides: TGTGCCAGCAGTTTAGGGGCTCACTCTGGGGCCAACGTCCTGACTTTC. Its protein product is CASSLGAHSGANVLTF.

The chain has TRBV15 and TRBJ2-3; D gene uncertain. The CDR3 runs to 14 residues. V was pared by 0 bases and J by 2 bases, with 6 bases between. Looked up from germline, CDR1 is LNHNV and CDR2 is YYDKDF (reference sequence). CDR3 nucleotide sequence: TGTGCCACCAGCAGAGACAGGATCACAGATACGCAGTATTTT. Encoded protein: CATSRDRITDTQYF.

This clonotype was recorded many times. For the CDR3, the DNA is TGTGCCAGCAGTTTAACAGCGGCTGGATTTAATATCTACAATGAGCAGTTCTTC. Protein product: CASSLTAAGFNIYNEQFF. The chain employs TRBV6-5 and TRBJ2-1; D is perhaps TRBD2 (5 bases). V was trimmed by 4 bases and J by 3 bases, leaving 22 bases between them. The CDR3 runs 18 residues. In germline, CDR1 is MNHEY, CDR2 SVGAGI.